What follows describes a single T cell receptor (beta chain). One junction end does not reproduce the germline sequence, and a read error may be involved. These data belong to a study of Ad26.COV2.S vaccination and SARS-CoV-2 variants. Method: immunoSEQ multiplex PCR; TCRdb's copy keeps in-frame clones and lacks some. There are about 370,000 clones in the sample; roughly nine tenths occur only once, and roughly 3% lies in the top ten. Specified treatment: 15 to 20 received Ad26.COV2.S at low or high dose, single or two shots; 5 received placebo; per-sample allocation not given. Specimens were obtained on day 63 following the first vaccine or placebo injection. This TCR was recovered from a person between 18 and 59 years old who received the Ad26.COV2.S COVID-19 vaccine or a placebo. The specimen comprised peripheral blood, sampled in a trial of Ad26.COV2.S vaccine versus placebo.

The DNA for the CDR3 is TGTGCCAGCAGTCTAGCGGGGGGGCAGTTCTTC. Translating gives CASSLAGGQFF. The gene calls are TRBV12-3 or TRBV12-4 and TRBJ2-1, with TRBD2 matching over 11 bases. The CDR3 has 11 residues.